The source of this TCR beta chain is a study of blood T cells in healthy people across ages. PCR was performed a second time for about 7 to 12 cycles using a sample-barcoded 5' primer and a J-beta primer mix. All samples gave at least 2.5 million CDR3-containing paired-end reads. One entry per CDR3 protein results from TCRdb running MiXCR on the 5' RACE reads. The sample consists of over 600,000 distinct CDR3 sequences, around 41% of them appearing once. This CDR3 has 15 amino acids. With 5 bases clipped from V and 7 bases from J, the junction kept 7 bases outside the gene matches. Total RNA extracted from each sample amounted to at least 5 micrograms.

The chain combines TRBV12-3 or TRBV12-4 with TRBJ1-6; 8 positions match TRBD1. The sequenced sample consisted of blood. The clonotype originates from a man older than 75 in good health. In DNA, the CDR3 is TGTGCCAGCAGTCCGCCGACAGGGGCGAATTCACCCCTCCACTTT. The encoded protein is CASSPPTGANSPLHF.